Shown below are 26 T cell receptor beta chains from a single sample sequenced in a study of T cells in localized non-small cell lung cancer. Measured with immunoSEQ multiplex PCR; TCRdb has only the in-frame clones, and not every one. The profile shows over a thousand clones, more than 20% of them singletons. Source: lung tumor tissue, taken before any cancer treatment. The receptor set was obtained from a male donor aged 60 or older with stage III squamous cell lung carcinoma.

In its sample, this clone is medium-sized. This chain links TRBV6-8 with TRBJ1-2; D gene ambiguous. V lost 3 bases and J 6 bases, leaving 8 bases between the germline ends. CDR1 is MNHGY, CDR2 SAAAGT, per germline. The CDR3 length is 12 residues. The DNA for the CDR3 is TGTGCCAGCAGTTATGCGGGGAATGGCTACACCTTC. Protein sequence: CASSYAGNGYTF.

V is TRBV5-1 and J is TRBJ2-7, with 7 bases fitting TRBD1. Trimming at V came to 0 bases and at J to 3 bases, leaving 3 bases not matched to a gene. The V gene's germline CDR1 is SGHRS and CDR2 YFSETQ. This CDR3 has 14 residues. CDR3 protein: CASSLEPGGYEQYF. CDR3 DNA: TGCGCCAGCAGCTTGGAGCCAGGGGGCTACGAGCAGTACTTC.

This sequence joins TRBV9 and TRBJ2-3; D may correspond to TRBD1 or TRBD2 (7 bases each). Trimming removed 3 bases at V and 1 base at J, with 18 bases between. CDR1 is SGDLS, CDR2 YYNGEE, per germline. This CDR3 is built from 17 residues. Here the CDR3 reads CASSAHQGGRGTDTQYF. The DNA of the CDR3 is TGTGCCAGCAGCGCCCATCAGGGGGGGCGGGGCACAGATACGCAGTATTTT. Using reference TRBV9 and TRBJ2-3 for the parts outside the CDR3, the full variable domain is DSGVTQTPKHLITATGQRVTLRCSPRSGDLSVYWYQQSLDQGLQFLIQYYNGEERAKGNILERFSAQQFPDLHSELNLSSLELGDSALYFCASSAHQGGRGTDTQYFGPGTRLTVL.

The rearrangement links TRBV6-8 to TRBJ1-1; D ambiguous. Trimming took off 6 bases at V and 2 bases at J, with 10 bases between the two ends. The length of the CDR3 is 13 residues. Germline V gives CDR1 MNHGY, CDR2 SAAAGT. The CDR3 coding sequence is TGTGCCAGCAGACTAGACGGAAACACTGAAGCTTTCTTT. Its protein is CASRLDGNTEAFF.

By sample fraction, this clone is large. The chain couples TRBV6-8 to TRBJ2-3; possibly TRBD2 for D (5 bases). Germline V CDR1 and CDR2: MNHGY, SAAAGT. Trimming removed 8 bases at V and 6 bases at J, with 12 bases between. There are 12 residues in the CDR3. The CDR3 sequence is CASWRAPDTQYF. The CDR3, as DNA: TGTGCCAGCTGGCGGGCCCCGGATACGCAGTATTTT.

V gene TRBV28 combines with J gene TRBJ2-2, with D possibly being TRBD1 or TRBD2 (7 bases each). Per the germline V gene, CDR1 is MDHEN and CDR2 is SYDVKM. V gave up 7 bases and J gave up 4 bases, with 16 bases separating them. The CDR3 runs 15 residues. The CDR3 loop reads CASNWGGGVTGELFF. CDR3 nucleotide sequence: TGTGCCAGCAATTGGGGAGGGGGCGTCACCGGGGAGCTGTTTTTT.

This clone was seen a few times. This rearrangement joins TRBV28 to TRBJ2-5; D possibly matches TRBD1 or TRBD2 (6 bases each). V lost 5 bases and J lost 4, with 14 bases in between. From germline, CDR1 is MDHEN and CDR2 SYDVKM. The CDR3 consists of 14 residues. This CDR3 is CASSVRGALETQYF. The CDR3 DNA reads as TGTGCCAGCAGTGTAAGGGGGGCCTTAGAGACCCAGTACTTC.

This chain uses TRBV25-1 with TRBJ2-7, with D possibly TRBD2 on 6 matching bases. The V end was cut by 6 bases, the J end by 4 bases, with 13 bases between. Germline values: CDR1 MGHDK, CDR2 SYGVNS. The CDR3 length is 13 residues. CDR3 bases: TGTGCCAGCAGACCGGGACGGGGGTACGAGCAGTACTTC. Encoded protein: CASRPGRGYEQYF.

The count of this clone is one. This chain connects TRBV28 to TRBJ1-6; a weak D match, TRBD1 (5 bases). V was cut by 6 bases and J by 4 bases, with 13 bases left in between. The CDR3 contains 15 residues. The germline V gene has CDR1 MDHEN and CDR2 SYDVKM. CDR3 DNA: TGTGCCAGCAGGTACGGGGGTGGGTATAATTCACCCCTCCACTTT. This encodes CASRYGGGYNSPLHF.

The chain joins TRBV11-3 to TRBJ2-3, with D possibly matching TRBD2 (7 bases). CDR3 size: 16 residues. Trimming left V 3 bases short and J 4 bases short, with 17 bases between. Germline V lookup: CDR1 SGHNT, CDR2 YENEEA. CDR3 in amino acids: CASSLERGGAPDTQYF. DNA of the CDR3: TGTGCCAGCAGCTTGGAAAGGGGGGGCGCCCCAGATACGCAGTATTTT.

The chain combines TRBV1 with TRBJ2-2; TRBD2 is the table's D call, not checked against the DNA. TRBV1 is a pseudogene locus. The CDR3 has 14 amino acids. The CDR3: CASSQVANTGELFF. CDR3 DNA: TGCGCCAGCAGCCAAGTAGCGAACACCGGGGAGCTGTTTTTT.

This clone has just a few counts. The V call is TRBV30, the J call TRBJ1-1, with 7 bases matching TRBD1. This CDR3 comprises 15 residues. CDR1 and CDR2 (germline): GTSNPN, SVGIG (reference sequence). J lost 0 bases, V lost 3 bases, and 7 bases had no gene match. This CDR3 is CAWRPEGTVNTEAFF. For the CDR3, the DNA is TGTGCCTGGAGACCCGAAGGGACAGTGAACACTGAAGCTTTCTTT.

In this sample, this clone is medium-sized (0.01 to 0.1%). At one end the junction does not follow the germline gene, possibly because of a read error. CDR3 residues: CAISAGQQETQYF. CDR3 DNA sequence: TGTGCCATCAGTGCGGGACAGCAAGAGACCCAGTACTTC. The chain is built from TRBV6-8 and TRBJ2-5; D might be TRBD1 (7 bases). This CDR3 comprises 13 residues. The germline CDR1 and CDR2 sequences are MNHGY and SAAAGT.

This clone occurred a few times. The chain is built from TRBV28 and TRBJ2-7; weak D call: TRBD1 (5 bases). V was clipped by 2 bases and J by 2 bases, with 19 bases between them. The germline gives CDR1 MDHEN, CDR2 SYDVKM. The CDR3 is 17 residues long. The CDR3 DNA reads as TGTGCCAGCAGTTTAGGCCCAGGGCAGTCAGCCGCCTACGAGCAGTACTTC. Translating it yields CASSLGPGQSAAYEQYF.

V usage is TRBV11-3 and J usage is TRBJ2-1; D is unresolved. Germline V gene lookup returns CDR1 SGHNT and CDR2 YENEEA. V was pared by 3 bases and J by 4 bases, with 10 bases between. CDR3 length equals 14 residues. In DNA, the CDR3 is TGTGCCAGCAGCTTCGAAGCTAGGTACAATGAGCAGTTCTTC. Its protein product is CASSFEARYNEQFF.

The chain uses TRBV9 and TRBJ1-1; TRBD1 matches 8 bases. Germline V gives CDR1 SGDLS, CDR2 YYNGEE. This CDR3 comprises 15 residues. J lost 11 bases, V lost 0 bases, and 12 bases had no gene match. This CDR3 is CASSVADRADLEAFF. The CDR3 DNA reads as TGTGCCAGCAGCGTAGCGGACAGGGCAGACCTGGAGGCTTTCTTT.

This chain joins TRBV19 and TRBJ2-5, with TRBD1 matching over 11 bases. The trim removed 4 bases at V and 2 bases at J, leaving 0 bases unmatched. The CDR3 runs to 14 residues. Germline CDR1 reads LNHDA; CDR2 reads SQIVND (reference sequence). The DNA for the CDR3 is TGTGCCAGTAGTAGGGACAGGGGGCAAGAGACCCAGTACTTC. Translated, it gives CASSRDRGQETQYF.

This chain connects TRBV6-8 to TRBJ1-1, with 7 bases identical to TRBD1. V lost 2 bases and J lost 4; bases outside the gene matches: 7. This CDR3 region has 15 residues. Germline CDR1 is MNHGY and CDR2 is SAAAGT. The CDR3 DNA follows: TGTGCCAGCAGTTACATGACAGGGATAGGCACTGAAGCTTTCTTT. This sequence encodes CASSYMTGIGTEAFF.

Judged by abundance, this clone is medium-sized. This chain connects TRBV7-2 to TRBJ1-4; D gene ambiguous. The CDR3 consists of 13 residues. The germline V gene encodes CDR1 SGHTA and CDR2 FQGNSA. V was clipped by 7 bases and J by 2 bases, with 8 bases between them. CDR3 amino acids: CASTDGTNEKLFF. The CDR3 coding sequence is TGTGCCAGCACCGATGGCACTAATGAAAAACTGTTTTTT.

This clone counts as medium-sized. V and J are TRBV11-3 and TRBJ2-2, with D perhaps TRBD1 or TRBD2 (5 bases each). The CDR3 is 15 residues long. Per germline, CDR1 SGHNT and CDR2 YENEEA. Trimming removed 2 bases at V and 4 bases at J, with 11 bases between. Here the CDR3 DNA reads TGTGCCAGCAGCTTATCGGGGCAGGGCACCGGGGAGCTGTTTTTT. Translation gives CASSLSGQGTGELFF.

This sequence joins TRBV2 and TRBJ2-3; perhaps TRBD1 as D (6 bases). CDR1 is SNHLY and CDR2 is FYNNEI in the germline V gene. CDR3 size: 13 residues. The V end lost 7 bases, the J end lost 6 bases, and 14 bases lay between the germline ends. The CDR3 nucleotides read TGTGCCAGCACGAAGGCTAGGGGGGATACGCAGTATTTT. Its translation: CASTKARGDTQYF.

Relative to its sample, this clone is medium-sized. The V call is TRBV11-3, the J call TRBJ2-2; 14 bases are a match to TRBD2. The germline V gene encodes CDR1 SGHNT and CDR2 YENEEA. J lost 0 bases, V lost 1 base, and 7 bases had no gene match. This CDR3 contains 20 residues. The CDR3 nucleotides read TGTGCCAGCAGCTTAGGAGGGACTAGCGGGGGCCCTCCGAACACCGGGGAGCTGTTTTTT. This gives the protein CASSLGGTSGGPPNTGELFF.

The chain carries TRBV29-1 and TRBJ2-1; the match to TRBD2 covers 15 bases. Germline assignment: CDR1 SQVTM and CDR2 ANQGSEA. This CDR3 is 19 amino acids long. Trimming at V came to 1 base and at J to 7 bases, leaving 14 bases not matched to a gene. CDR3 bases: TGCAGCGTTGAAGGGCGTCCCGGGACTAGCGGGGGGCAATGGAATGAGCAGTTCTTC. It specifies CSVEGRPGTSGGQWNEQFF.

By its share, this clone is large. The rearrangement uses TRBV10-3 and TRBJ2-2, with D unresolved. Germline assignment: CDR1 ENHRY and CDR2 SYGVKD. The CDR3 spans 15 residues. V lost 2 bases and J lost 0, with 7 bases in between. The CDR3 region is CAISEGNSNTGELFF. The DNA for the CDR3 is TGTGCCATCAGTGAGGGGAACTCGAACACCGGGGAGCTGTTTTTT.

This clone was found a few times. The chain combines TRBV10-3 with TRBJ2-3, with a possible D match to TRBD2 (6 bases). Germline values: CDR1 ENHRY, CDR2 SYGVKD. Trimming left V 2 bases short and J 6 bases short, with 6 bases between. CDR3 size: 12 residues. CDR3 bases: TGTGCCATCAGTGAGGGGGGGGATACGCAGTATTTT. Translation: CAISEGGDTQYF.

The chain uses TRBV7-4 and TRBJ2-3; 7 bases agree with TRBD1. There are 20 residues in the CDR3. Trimming took 5 bases from V and 4 from J; bases not matched to a gene: 24. Germline values: CDR1 SGHVT, CDR2 SQSDAQ. This CDR3 reads CASSLHRQGLATRDADTQYF. CDR3 bases: TGTGCCAGCAGCCTACACCGACAGGGCCTCGCCACGAGGGATGCAGATACGCAGTATTTT.